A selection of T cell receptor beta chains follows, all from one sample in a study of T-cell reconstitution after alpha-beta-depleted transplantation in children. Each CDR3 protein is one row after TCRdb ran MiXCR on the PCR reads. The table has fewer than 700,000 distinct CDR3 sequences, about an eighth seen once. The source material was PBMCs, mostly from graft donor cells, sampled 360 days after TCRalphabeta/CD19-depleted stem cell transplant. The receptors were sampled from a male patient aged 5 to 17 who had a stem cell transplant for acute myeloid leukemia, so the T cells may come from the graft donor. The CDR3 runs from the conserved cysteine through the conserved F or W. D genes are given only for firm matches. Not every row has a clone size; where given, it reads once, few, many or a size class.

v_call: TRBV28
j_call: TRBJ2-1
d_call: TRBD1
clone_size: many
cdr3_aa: CASSSGQGPYNEQFF
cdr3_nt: TGTGCCAGCAGCTCCGGACAGGGGCCCTACAATGAGCAGTTCTTC

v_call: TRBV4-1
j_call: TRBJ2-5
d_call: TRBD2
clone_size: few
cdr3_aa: CASSRVLIAGGVKETQYF
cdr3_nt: TGCGCCAGCAGCCGGGTCCTTATAGCGGGAGGAGTAAAAGAGACCCAGTACTTC

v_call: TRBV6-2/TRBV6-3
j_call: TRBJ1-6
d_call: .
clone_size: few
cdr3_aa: CASSWDRSSYNSPLHF
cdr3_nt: TGTGCCAGCAGCTGGGACCGGAGCTCCTATAATTCACCCCTCCACTTT

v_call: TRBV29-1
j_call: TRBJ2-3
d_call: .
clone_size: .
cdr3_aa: CSVGATGRSDTQYF
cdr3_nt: TGCAGCGTTGGGGCGACGGGAAGATCAGATACGCAGTATTTT

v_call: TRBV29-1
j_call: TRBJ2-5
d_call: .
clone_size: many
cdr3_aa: CSAARVQETQYF
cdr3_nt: TGCAGCGCTGCCCGGGTCCAAGAGACCCAGTACTTC

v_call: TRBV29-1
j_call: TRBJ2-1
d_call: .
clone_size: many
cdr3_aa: CSVIDPSGEQFF
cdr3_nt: TGCAGCGTTATTGACCCCTCGGGGGAGCAGTTCTTC

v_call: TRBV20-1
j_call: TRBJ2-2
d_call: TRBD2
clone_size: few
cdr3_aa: CSASVVPSGLRANTGELFF
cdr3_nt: TGCAGTGCTAGTGTTGTTCCTAGCGGGCTCCGCGCGAACACCGGGGAGCTGTTTTTT

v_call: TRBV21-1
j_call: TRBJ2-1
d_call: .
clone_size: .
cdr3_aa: CKMGMNNEQFF
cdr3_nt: TGTAAAATGGGGATGAACAATGAGCAGTTCTTC

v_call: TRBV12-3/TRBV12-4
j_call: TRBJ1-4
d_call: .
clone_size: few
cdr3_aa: CASSFGQGSEKLFF
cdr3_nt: TGTGCCAGCAGTTTTGGTCAGGGCAGTGAAAAACTGTTTTTT

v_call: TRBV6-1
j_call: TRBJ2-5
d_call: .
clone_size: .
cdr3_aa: CASRTSLPETQYF
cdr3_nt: TGTGCCAGTCGAACTAGCCTTCCGGAGACCCAGTACTTC

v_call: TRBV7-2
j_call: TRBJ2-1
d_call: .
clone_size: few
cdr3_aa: CASSLEQGGEQFF
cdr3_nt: TGTGCCAGCAGCCTTGAGCAGGGCGGTGAGCAGTTCTTC

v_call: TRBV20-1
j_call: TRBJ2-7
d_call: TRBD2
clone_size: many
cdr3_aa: CSARGGLADYSYEQYF
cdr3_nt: TGCAGTGCTAGAGGAGGACTAGCGGATTATTCCTACGAGCAGTACTTC

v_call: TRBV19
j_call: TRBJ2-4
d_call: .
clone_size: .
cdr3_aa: CASSKGGEPDIQYF
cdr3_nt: TGTGCCAGTAGTAAAGGGGGGGAACCGGACATTCAGTACTTC

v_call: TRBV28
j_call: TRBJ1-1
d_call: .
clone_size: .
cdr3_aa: CASSPIRGGMIGSTEAFF
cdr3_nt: TGTGCCAGCAGTCCAATCAGAGGGGGAATGATTGGCTCCACTGAAGCTTTCTTT

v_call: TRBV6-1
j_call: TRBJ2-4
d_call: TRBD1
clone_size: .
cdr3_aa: CASTIRQGNIQYF
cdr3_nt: TGTGCCAGCACTATCCGACAGGGAAACATTCAGTACTTC

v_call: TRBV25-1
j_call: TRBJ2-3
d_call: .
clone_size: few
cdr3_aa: CASGPGGTDTQYF
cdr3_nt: TGTGCCAGTGGGCCTGGGGGCACAGATACGCAGTATTTT

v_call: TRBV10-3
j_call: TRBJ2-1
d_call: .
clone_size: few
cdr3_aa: CAISDLTGLAYNEQFF
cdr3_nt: TGTGCCATCAGTGATCTTACCGGGCTCGCCTACAATGAGCAGTTCTTC

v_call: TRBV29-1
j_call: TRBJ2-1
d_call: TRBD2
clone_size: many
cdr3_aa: CSVEGLRGTFHNEQFF
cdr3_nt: TGCAGCGTTGAAGGCCTGCGGGGGACCTTCCACAATGAGCAGTTCTTC

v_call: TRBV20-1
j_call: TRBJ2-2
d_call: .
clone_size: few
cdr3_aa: CSASEGRGGELFF
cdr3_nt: TGCAGTGCTTCAGAGGGAAGGGGCGGGGAGCTGTTTTTT

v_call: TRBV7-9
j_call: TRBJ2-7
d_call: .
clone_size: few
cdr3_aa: CASSQGGTPSYEQYF
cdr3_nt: TGTGCCAGCAGCCAAGGGGGGACCCCGTCCTACGAGCAGTACTTC

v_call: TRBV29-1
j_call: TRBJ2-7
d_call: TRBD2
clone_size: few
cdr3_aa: CSVVGTSGSSYEQYF
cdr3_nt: TGCAGCGTTGTGGGGACTAGCGGGAGCTCCTACGAGCAGTACTTC

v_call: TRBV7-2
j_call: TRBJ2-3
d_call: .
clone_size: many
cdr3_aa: CASSLARDTQYF
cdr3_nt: TGTGCCAGCAGCTTAGCCCGGGATACGCAGTATTTT

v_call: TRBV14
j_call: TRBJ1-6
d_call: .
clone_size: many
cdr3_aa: CASSQSRSSPLHF
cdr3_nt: TGTGCCAGCAGCCAATCGCGGAGTTCACCCCTCCACTTT

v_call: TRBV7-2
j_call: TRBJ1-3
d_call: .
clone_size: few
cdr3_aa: CASSRPWEGNTIYF
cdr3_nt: TGTGCCAGCAGCCGACCCTGGGAGGGAAACACCATATATTTT

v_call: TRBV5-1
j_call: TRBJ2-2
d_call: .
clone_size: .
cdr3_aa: CASSPDLWGTGELFF
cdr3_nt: TGCGCCAGCAGCCCCGACCTTTGGGGGACCGGGGAGCTGTTTTTT

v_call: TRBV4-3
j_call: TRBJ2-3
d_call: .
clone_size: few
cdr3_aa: CASSQDRGGTDTQYF
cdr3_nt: TGCGCCAGCAGCCAAGACCGGGGCGGGACAGATACGCAGTATTTT

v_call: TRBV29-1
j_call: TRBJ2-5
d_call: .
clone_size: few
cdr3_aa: CSVGGRVVETQYF
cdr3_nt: TGCAGCGTTGGTGGCAGGGTAGTGGAGACCCAGTACTTC

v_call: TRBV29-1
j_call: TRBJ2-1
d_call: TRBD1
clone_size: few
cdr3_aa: CSVGQARFF
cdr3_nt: TGCAGCGTGGGACAGGCTAGGTTCTTC

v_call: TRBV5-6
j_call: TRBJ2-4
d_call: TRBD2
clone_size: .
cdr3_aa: CASSLGGAGVKNIQYF
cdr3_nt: TGTGCCAGCAGCTTGGGTGGCGCGGGAGTCAAAAACATTCAGTACTTC

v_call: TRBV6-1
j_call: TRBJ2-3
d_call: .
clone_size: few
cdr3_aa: CASTRSTDTQYF
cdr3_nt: TGTGCCAGCACCCGAAGCACAGATACGCAGTATTTT

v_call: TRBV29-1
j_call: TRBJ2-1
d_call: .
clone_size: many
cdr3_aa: CSTLGGTSYNEQFF
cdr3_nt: TGCAGCACCCTCGGCGGGACCTCCTACAATGAGCAGTTCTTC

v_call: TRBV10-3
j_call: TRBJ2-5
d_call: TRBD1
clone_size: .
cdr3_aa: CAISGGTGLETQYF
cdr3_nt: TGTGCCATCAGTGGGGGGACAGGGCTCGAGACCCAGTACTTC

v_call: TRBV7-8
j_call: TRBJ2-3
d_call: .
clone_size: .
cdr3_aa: CASSPWRGTDTQYF
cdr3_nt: TGTGCCAGCAGTCCGTGGAGAGGCACAGATACGCAGTATTTT

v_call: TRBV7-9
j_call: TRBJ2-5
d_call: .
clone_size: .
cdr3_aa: CASSHRTVQETQYF
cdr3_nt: TGTGCCAGCAGCCACAGGACCGTCCAAGAGACCCAGTACTTC

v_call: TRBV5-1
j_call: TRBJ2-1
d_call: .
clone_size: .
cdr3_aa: CASSLAWGHNEQFF
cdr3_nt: TGCGCCAGCAGCTTGGCTTGGGGGCACAATGAGCAGTTCTTC

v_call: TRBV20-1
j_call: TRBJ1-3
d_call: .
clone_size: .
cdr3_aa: CSARPWTERSGNTIYF
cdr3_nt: TGCAGTGCTAGACCCTGGACGGAGCGCTCTGGAAACACCATATATTTT

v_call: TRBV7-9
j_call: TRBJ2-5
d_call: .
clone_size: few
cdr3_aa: CASSLALKPPREETQYF
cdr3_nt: TGTGCCAGCAGCTTAGCACTAAAACCGCCGAGGGAAGAGACCCAGTACTTC

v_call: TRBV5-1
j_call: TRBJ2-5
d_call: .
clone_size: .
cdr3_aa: CASSLAGEVAQYF
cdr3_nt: TGCGCCAGCAGCTTGGCCGGGGAAGTGGCCCAGTACTTC

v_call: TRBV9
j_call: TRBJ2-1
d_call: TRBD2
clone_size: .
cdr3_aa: CASSVGGTSFNEQFF
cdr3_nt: TGTGCCAGCAGCGTAGGGGGGACTAGCTTCAATGAGCAGTTCTTC

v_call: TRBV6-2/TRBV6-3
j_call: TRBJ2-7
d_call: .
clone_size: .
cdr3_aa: CASSYSIWPDSSYEQYF
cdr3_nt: TGTGCCAGCAGTTACTCGATTTGGCCGGATAGCTCCTACGAGCAGTACTTC

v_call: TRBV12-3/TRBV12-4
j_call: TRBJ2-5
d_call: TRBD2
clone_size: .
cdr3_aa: CASRPPGGLAGPGYF
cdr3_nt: TGTGCCAGCAGGCCACCGGGGGGACTAGCGGGACCTGGGTACTTC

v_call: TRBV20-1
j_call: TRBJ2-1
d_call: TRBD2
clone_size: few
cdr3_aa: CRGTGLAGESYIEQFF
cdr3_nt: TGCAGGGGGACCGGGCTAGCGGGAGAATCCTACATAGAGCAGTTCTTC

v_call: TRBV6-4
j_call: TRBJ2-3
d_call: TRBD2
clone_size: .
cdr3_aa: CASRAGERTDTQYF
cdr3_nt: TGTGCCAGCCGGGCGGGAGAGAGGACAGATACGCAGTATTTT

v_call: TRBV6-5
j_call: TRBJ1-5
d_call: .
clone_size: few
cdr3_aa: CASSLSGDSNQPQHF
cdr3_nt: TGTGCCAGCAGTCTTTCAGGGGATAGCAATCAGCCCCAGCATTTT

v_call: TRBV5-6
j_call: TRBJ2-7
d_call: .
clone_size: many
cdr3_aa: CASSLVMRGTYEQYF
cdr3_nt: TGTGCCAGCAGCTTGGTGATGAGGGGGACCTACGAGCAGTACTTC

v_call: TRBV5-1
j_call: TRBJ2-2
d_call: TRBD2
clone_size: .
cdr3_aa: CASSLARRAGVRSTGELFF
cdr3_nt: TGCGCCAGCAGCTTGGCACGCCGGGCGGGAGTACGGAGCACCGGGGAGCTGTTTTTT